This record covers a single T cell receptor (beta chain). What it recognizes is unknown. Clones were sequenced by immunoSEQ multiplex PCR, and TCRdb holds only the in-frame ones, with some missing. The table lists under 50,000 clones, 82% of them singletons. Stimulus-free culture yielded autoproliferating CFSE-dim and non-proliferating CFSE-high T cells, each sequenced separately. About 50 million CFSE-labeled PBMCs were cultured less than 8 days unstimulated, then replicate wells were pooled. This sample was included in a study of memory B cells and T cells in multiple sclerosis. Germline V gene data show CDR1 as MRHNA and CDR2 as SNTAGT. The CDR3 totals 16 residues. The V segment lost 6 bases and the J segment 3 bases; nucleotides outside the gene matches: 11.

The receptor's source is a human donor with multiple sclerosis. The sequenced sample was PBMCs from blood kept in culture. This chain joins TRBV6-4 and TRBJ2-1; 7 bases line up with TRBD1. This CDR3 reads CASSARRTGSYNEQFF. The CDR3 DNA follows: TGTGCCAGCAGCGCGAGGCGGACAGGAAGCTACAATGAGCAGTTCTTC.